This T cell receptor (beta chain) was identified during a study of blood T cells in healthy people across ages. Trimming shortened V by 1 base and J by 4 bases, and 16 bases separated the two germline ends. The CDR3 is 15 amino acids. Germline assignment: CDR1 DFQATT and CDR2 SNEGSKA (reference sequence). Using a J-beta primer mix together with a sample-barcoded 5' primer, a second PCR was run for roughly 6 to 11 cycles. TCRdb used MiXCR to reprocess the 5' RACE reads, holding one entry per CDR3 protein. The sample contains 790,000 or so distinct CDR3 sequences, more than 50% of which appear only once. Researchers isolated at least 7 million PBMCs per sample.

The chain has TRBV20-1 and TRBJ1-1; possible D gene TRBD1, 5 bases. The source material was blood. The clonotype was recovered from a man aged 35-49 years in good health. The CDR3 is CSARVGTPGTTEAFF. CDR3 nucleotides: TGCAGTGCTAGAGTGGGGACTCCAGGAACCACTGAAGCTTTCTTT.